A selection of T cell receptor beta chains follows, all from one sample in a study of blood T cells in healthy people across ages. A single record per CDR3 protein comes from TCRdb applying MiXCR to the 5' RACE reads. Here the sample spans some 880,000 distinct CDR3 sequences, around 36% being singletons. Material: blood. The receptors stem from a man aged 18 to 30 in good health. The CDR3 runs from the conserved cysteine through the conserved F or W.

TRBV12-3/TRBV12-4,TRBJ2-3,CASSHPDTQYF
TRBV6-2/TRBV6-3,TRBJ2-7,CASSYDPLRPVPYEQYF
TRBV12-3/TRBV12-4,TRBJ2-7,CASSFKAQAYEQYF
TRBV4-3,TRBJ2-7,CASSQDDSGLEQYF
TRBV7-2,TRBJ2-5,CASSLPDRGETQYF
TRBV12-3/TRBV12-4,TRBJ1-5,CASSQTGGRNQPQHF
TRBV5-1,TRBJ2-5,CASSSDGDQETQYF
TRBV14,TRBJ2-3,CASSRRSIVTDTQYF
TRBV20-1,TRBJ1-5,CSATFTNQPQHF
TRBV2,TRBJ1-1,CASSEGLRGGTEAFF
TRBV7-8,TRBJ2-3,CANSLGGEGWVENTDTQYF
TRBV7-2,TRBJ2-5,CASSPRSGETQYF
TRBV7-8,TRBJ1-5,CASSLSVVRGSNQPQHF
TRBV14,TRBJ2-3,CASSQDLRTDTQYF
TRBV9,TRBJ2-3,CASSVIASGGGSDTQYF
TRBV12-3/TRBV12-4,TRBJ2-3,CASSTTSGSSTDAQYF
TRBV7-2,TRBJ2-5,CASSFIANEQYF
TRBV27,TRBJ2-5,CASISLARNGETQYF
TRBV2,.,CASSERQGILNEQYF
TRBV20-1,TRBJ2-5,CSATDGLGNEQYF
TRBV7-2,TRBJ2-5,CASTTGGYRETQYF
TRBV29-1,TRBJ1-2,CSVEQGASYGYTF
TRBV9,TRBJ2-1,CASSPRLASGDNEQFF
TRBV12-3/TRBV12-4,TRBJ1-1,CASSLGTGGWDTEAFF
TRBV15,TRBJ2-5,CATSSRGGLETQYF
TRBV5-5,TRBJ1-4,CASSLAYSRQGPFLNEKLFF
TRBV20-1,TRBJ1-2,CSARRHQGDGYTF
TRBV7-9,TRBJ2-2,CASSLVGGRTGELFF
TRBV30,TRBJ2-7,CAWSVGGKSYEQYF
TRBV7-9,TRBJ2-1,CASSLNGYNEQFF
TRBV7-9,TRBJ1-1,CASSLSRQVNTEAFF
TRBV20-1,TRBJ1-1,CSASDRMNTEAFF
TRBV5-6,TRBJ2-7,CASSLHPGTSYEQYF
TRBV12-3/TRBV12-4,TRBJ2-3,CASRADRNTDTQYF
TRBV20-1,TRBJ1-6,CSARDRAGSDSPLHF
TRBV7-9,TRBJ1-6,CASSPRDRVNSPPHF
TRBV24-1,TRBJ2-7,CATSGPSSSFDEQYF
TRBV3-1,TRBJ1-5,CASSQSPRDQPQHF
TRBV9,TRBJ2-7,CASSHPAEGSSYEQYF
TRBV6-5,TRBJ1-4,CASSLSFMGGEKLFF
TRBV12-3/TRBV12-4,TRBJ2-5,CASSPLGANRQETQYF